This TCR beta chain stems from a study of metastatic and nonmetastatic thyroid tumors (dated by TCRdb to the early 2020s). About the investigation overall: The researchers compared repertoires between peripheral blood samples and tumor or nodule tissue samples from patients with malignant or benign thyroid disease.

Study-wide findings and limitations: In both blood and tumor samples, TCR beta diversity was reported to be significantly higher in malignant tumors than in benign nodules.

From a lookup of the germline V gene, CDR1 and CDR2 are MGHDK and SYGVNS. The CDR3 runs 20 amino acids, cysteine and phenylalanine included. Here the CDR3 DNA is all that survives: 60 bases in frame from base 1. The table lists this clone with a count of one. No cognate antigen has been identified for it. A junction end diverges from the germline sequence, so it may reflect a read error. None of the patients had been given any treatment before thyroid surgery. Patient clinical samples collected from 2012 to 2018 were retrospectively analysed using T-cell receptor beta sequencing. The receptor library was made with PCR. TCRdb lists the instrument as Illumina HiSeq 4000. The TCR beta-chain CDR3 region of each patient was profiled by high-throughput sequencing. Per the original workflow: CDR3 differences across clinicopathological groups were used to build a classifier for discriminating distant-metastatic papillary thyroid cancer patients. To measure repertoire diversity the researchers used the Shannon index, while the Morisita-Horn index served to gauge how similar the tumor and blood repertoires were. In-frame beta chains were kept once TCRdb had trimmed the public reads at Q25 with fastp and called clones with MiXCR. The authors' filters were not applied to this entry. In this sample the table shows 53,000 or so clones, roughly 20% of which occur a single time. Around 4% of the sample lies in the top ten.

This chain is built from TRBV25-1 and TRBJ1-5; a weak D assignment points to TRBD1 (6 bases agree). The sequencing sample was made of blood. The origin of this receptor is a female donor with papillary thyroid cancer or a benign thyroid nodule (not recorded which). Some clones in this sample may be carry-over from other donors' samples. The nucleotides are TGTGCCAGCAGTCCCTTCGGTGGTGGGGGAGGACAGCCTGTCAATCATCCCCAGCATTTT. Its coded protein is CASSPFGGGGGQPVNHPQHF.